The present T cell receptor (beta chain) was sequenced within a study of cytomegalovirus exposure and HLA in healthy donors (dated by TCRdb to 2016 to 2017). Concerning the study at large: In an earlier analysis of 587 of the donors, 250 to 350 Gb of sequence data and 100 million or so unique TCR beta sequences from roughly 180 million T cells were reported. Of the 300 to 500 genotyped donors, less than 85% were placed in the genetic ancestry cluster associated with self-reported Caucasian donors. A later analysis re-analyzed previously published TCR beta repertoires from about 730 donors and added high-resolution HLA genotyping to study TCR occurrence patterns. HLA typing covered class I and class II loci at four-digit resolution. Among a few hundred genotyped donors of the cohort, an average of 235,054 unique TCR beta nucleotide sequences were sequenced per donor, around 18% of them non-productive. In a later genetic analysis, genome-wide SNP genotypes for about 65% of the roughly 670 donors were used, and that subset was treated as a discovery cohort. Approximately 330 gigabases of sequencing data and approximately 91 million unique TCR sequences made up an early release that covered approximately 650 HLA-typed donors. Donor age, sex, ethnicity and CMV serostatus were collected together with the repertoire data. Roughly 5 DR-DQ haplotypes were handled as single units for association and clustering because linkage in the cohort was strong. A separate validation cohort of 100 to 150 different subjects was used in addition to the approximately 640-subject first cohort. Using immunosequencing, the study profiled T cell repertoires from approximately 700 subjects and related those repertoires to cytomegalovirus serostatus. An earlier analysis of some 500 of the donors used high-throughput TCR beta sequencing to judge whether each TCR beta V gene segment behaved as functional or pseudogenic. The study aimed to test whether cataloging public T cell receptors could reveal signatures of past pathogen exposure. Rather than using new phenotypic data, the later analysis identified candidate immune exposures from TCR beta sequences and from how often those sequences occurred across donors. The number of typed donors differed by locus: about 620-640 for A, B, C, DRB1 and DQB1; some 540 for DQA1; approximately 610 for DPA1; and 400 to 480 for DPB1. All discovery cohort repertoires had been generated using a single sequencing platform. The study combined high-throughput TCR immunosequencing, statistical association of individual TCRs with disease status, and machine learning to predict cytomegalovirus infection status.

The library was obtained by the immunoSEQ multiplex PCR assay. For the multiplex PCR, a mixture combining 60 forward primers for TCR Vbeta segments and 13 reverse primers for TCR Jbeta segments was used. The CDR3 region of rearranged TCR beta genes was amplified from genomic DNA with a multiplex PCR assay. The Illumina HiSeq System was used to sequence the amplified TCR beta libraries as 87-base-pair reads. Per the authors' processing: A later analysis tallied 75 million to 95 million unique TCR beta chains across the approximately 670 repertoires, and approximately 12 million of those chains were shared by two or more donors. To remove PCR and sequencing errors, raw reads were error-corrected and collapsed into unique sequences using a nearest-neighbor algorithm that merged closely related sequences. Alignment of CDR3 sequences to IMGT reference sequences was used to assign V, D and J gene segments. Each retained sequence needed at least a six-nucleotide match to both a V gene segment and a J gene segment. Rearrangements were classified as productive when the CDR3 lacked stop codons and remained in frame with V and J, and all other rearrangements were classified as non-productive. CDR3 was defined according to IMGT convention as the region running from the second conserved V-encoded cysteine to the conserved J-encoded phenylalanine. Sequences without an unambiguous match to a single V gene segment were excluded from the earlier analysis of almost 600 of the donors. In an earlier analysis of 587 of the donors, V segments were called functional above 56.7% productive rearrangements and were called segregating when the between-donor standard deviation exceeded 5%. A statistical classification framework was built to diagnose cytomegalovirus status from the catalog of TCR beta chain sequences. In a later analysis, TCR nucleotide sequences were compared against IMGT/GENE-DB human TR gene sequences so that V and J genes could be assigned. Using the TCRdist pipeline, a later analysis assigned CDR3 sequences along with most-parsimonious VDJ recombination scenarios. A later analysis defined each TCR beta chain by its CDR3 amino acid sequence plus V-gene family, and excluded reads lacking a unique V-gene family. In a later analysis, 500 to 700 highly shared, low-generation-probability nucleotide sequences were removed to address suspected cross-contamination and a sequencing artifact. In a later analysis, a clonal expansion index for each public chain was calculated from normalized within-repertoire ranks of inferred template counts. A later analysis computed generation probabilities with a VDJ recombination model fitted to out-of-frame rearrangements, and checked the results against IGoR. A later analysis scored TCR-TCR, TCR-HLA and TCR-CMV co-occurrence with hypergeometric tests, applying a repertoire-size bias correction to TCR pairs. A later analysis estimated false discovery rates by permuting HLA or CMV assignments 20 times. In a later analysis, co-occurring TCRs were grouped with DBSCAN, and TCRdist sequence similarity was added when clustering was performed within HLA-allele-positive subsets. Co-occurrence clustering excluded repertoires with fewer than 30,000 or more than 120,000 public chains, plus five with anomalous nucleotide sharing. TCRdb holds this immuneACCESS table with in-frame rearrangements only. Some clones are missing; in checked studies, unresolved V genes explain under half, and the rest has no known cause. V and J calls and clone size are as listed in that table; D and trimming were resolved from the DNA. This sample holds over 85,000 clones; around 85% were observed only once. The leading ten clones occupy 6.2% of the sample.

In total, more than 500 healthy bone marrow donors made up the cohort. All cohort members were sampled while nominally healthy, although unrecorded immune exposures were likely present. The donor was CMV seropositive and was included in the group of 250 to 350 seropositive cohort members. A peripheral blood sample was collected from each donor, and TCR beta sequencing was performed on peripheral blood mononuclear cells. The Qiagen DNeasy Blood Extraction Kit was used to extract genomic DNA from the blood cell samples. Study-level results and caveats: A later analysis found that HLA-associated TCR beta chains were more clonally expanded and had lower generation probabilities than equally common non-associated chains. An association between a missense DCLRE1C variant and V-gene and J-gene trimming of TCR beta chains was found in a later genetic analysis and replicated in an independent cohort. A further reported finding was that TCR beta sequences accurately predicted the HLA-A and HLA-B alleles for most subjects in the first cohort. This cohort had only TCR beta chains sequenced, and the lack of alpha or paired-chain data limited which features could be detected. Across donors, most TCR sequences were observed very rarely, whereas some public TCRs were present in many individuals. In a later analysis, TCR association rates were found to vary across HLA loci, with the most associated TCRs seen for DRB1 alleles and the fewest for HLA-C alleles. Presence/absence analyses assumed roughly uniform sequencing depth across donors, an assumption that may not hold. Correlated functional status among segregating V segments might reflect linkage disequilibrium, but an unknown experimental factor could not be ruled out. Compared with the approximately 600-donor mean, donors in an Asian-associated ancestry cluster had fewer N-insertions in productive TCRs, according to a later genetic analysis. Several of the top co-occurrence clusters appeared to be linked to parvovirus B19, influenza, CMV and Epstein-Barr virus, according to a later analysis. Approximately 16 rarely observed V segments, including chromosome 9 orphons, were excluded from the earlier analysis of 550 to 700 of the donors because counts were too low. Three of the identified cytomegalovirus-associated TCR beta chains were confirmed in vitro to be specific for cytomegalovirus antigens. Some IMGT-functional V segments, including TRBV6-2 and TRBV6-3, could not be told apart with the 87-base-pair reads, so those segments were excluded. In both the original and validation cohorts, the classifier was reported to diagnose cytomegalovirus status with high specificity and sensitivity. Immune exposure information for the cohort was limited to CMV serostatus. At a false discovery rate of 0.05, a later analysis linked 16,951 TCR beta sequences to specific HLA alleles. A cluster of highly shared sequence variants was judged likely to represent a technical artifact of the sequencing pipeline. The study gave a list of 150 to 200 TCR beta chains associated with cytomegalovirus. Assigning TCR associations to individual alleles was difficult when HLA alleles, especially DR and DQ, strongly co-occurred. HLA typing was unavailable for some donors at each locus, so association tests used only the typed subset. In an earlier analysis of around 500 of the donors, most TCR beta V segments appeared in productive rearrangements about 87% or about 30% of the time, broadly matching IMGT annotations. Most CMV-associated TCR beta chains appeared to be HLA-restricted in a later analysis, and the HLA associations seemed to be driven largely by CMV exposure. It was suggested by the authors that the approach could potentially be generalized to other disease states and immunological phenotypes.

A note on this clone: The antigen it binds to is not known. No per-base quality is available; no much larger clone lies one base away.

Per the germline V gene (reference sequence), SGHNT is the CDR1 and YYREEE is the CDR2. The CDR3 measures 15 amino acids from cysteine to phenylalanine. The DNA shown is the 45-base CDR3, in frame from base 1. For this chain, trimming is 4 bases at the V end and 4 bases at the J end, and the number of junction bases without a gene match is 8. Specimen: PBMCs. In this chain, TRBV5-4 is recombined with TRBJ1-1; TRBD1 agrees with 9 junctional bases. The origin of this receptor is a man under 40 in good health and CMV-seropositive. For the CDR3, the sequence is CASSPGTGLTTEAFF. The sequenced DNA: TGTGCCAGCAGCCCCGGGACAGGGTTGACCACTGAAGCTTTCTTT.